This T cell receptor (beta chain) came from a study of T cell clonotyping in hematopoietic cell transplantation. Overall study findings and caveats: Higher Inverse Simpson Index values in graft donor and pretransplant recipient predicted broader posttransplant TCR diversity.

Notes on this clone: What it binds is not known.

This CDR3 region has 15 residues. Trimming left V 0 bases short and J 5 bases short, with 13 bases between. Germline loops: CDR1 LGHNA, CDR2 YSLEER. Sequencing was performed with immunoSEQ multiplex PCR; in TCRdb, only in-frame clones are kept and a portion is missing. The data show more than 15,000 clones, about nine tenths seen once. The sequence came from a man between 40 and 49 years old in good health. Some clones in this sample may be carry-over from other donors' samples. The sequencing input was peripheral blood mononuclear cells. V usage is TRBV4-3 and J usage is TRBJ1-1; no reliable D call. The CDR3 coding sequence is TGCGCCAGCAGCCAAGATCTGAGTTCTCAGACTGAAGCTTTCTTT. It yields the protein CASSQDLSSQTEAFF.